Listed here are 10 T cell receptor beta chains from one sample, sequenced in a study of cytomegalovirus exposure and HLA in healthy donors. Sequenced by immunoSEQ multiplex PCR; TCRdb stores in-frame clones only, minus some. The table lists a few hundred thousand clones, roughly 85% of them singletons. Sequencing was performed on PBMCs. These receptors were taken from a woman between 18 and 29 years old in good health and CMV-seronegative.

This chain uses TRBV19 with TRBJ1-2, with TRBD1 matching 7 bases. J lost 7 bases, V lost 9 bases, and 11 bases had no gene match. This CDR3 region has 13 residues. Germline V lookup: CDR1 LNHDA, CDR2 SQIVND (reference sequence). As DNA, the CDR3 is TGTGCCAGCGAGATAGGGGGCGTCGGTGGCTACACCTTC. Translation: CASEIGGVGGYTF.

The rearrangement links TRBV11-2 to TRBJ2-2; 11 bases align to TRBD2. CDR1 SGHAT and CDR2 FQNNGV come from the germline V gene. V shed 8 bases and J 6 bases; nucleotides not matched to a gene: 17. CDR3 length equals 18 residues. This CDR3 reads CASLGPASGRFGPGELFF. CDR3 DNA: TGTGCCAGCCTTGGCCCGGCTAGCGGGAGGTTCGGGCCCGGGGAGCTGTTTTTT.

The V call is TRBV10-3, the J call TRBJ2-7; 7 bases are shared with TRBD2. The CDR3 covers 13 residues. Unmatched junction bases numbered 7, after V lost 11 bases and J lost 0 bases. CDR1 is ENHRY, CDR2 SYGVKD, per germline. The CDR3 here is CAEEAGVSYEQYF. The CDR3 nucleotides read TGTGCCGAGGAGGCGGGAGTCTCCTACGAGCAGTACTTC.

This clone was recorded only once. The chain combines TRBV11-3 with TRBJ2-7; weak D call: TRBD2 (5 bases). V was cut by 1 base and J by 3 bases, with 16 bases left in between. The length of the CDR3 is 16 residues. Germline V gene data show CDR1 as SGHNT and CDR2 as YENEEA. CDR3 coding DNA: TGTGCCAGCAGCTTAGTGGTGGGAGTAACTCACTACGAGCAGTACTTC. It codes for CASSLVVGVTHYEQYF.

The V gene is TRBV4-3, the J gene TRBJ1-1; possibly TRBD1 for D (5 bases). This CDR3 is 14 amino acids long. Trimming stripped 4 bases from V and 3 bases from J, with 12 bases between. Germline CDR1 and CDR2: LGHNA and YSLEER. The CDR3 loop reads CASSLSTGDTEAFF. The CDR3 DNA reads as TGCGCCAGCAGCCTTTCTACGGGGGACACTGAAGCTTTCTTT.

CDR3 amino acids: CASQGGPYRMQYF. The CDR3 region has the DNA TGTGCCAGCCAGGGGGGACCCTATAGAATGCAGTACTTC. The V and J genes are TRBV27 and TRBJ2-7; maybe TRBD1 (7 bases). Germline CDR1 MNHEY, CDR2 SMNVEV (reference sequence). V lost 8 bases to trimming and J lost 9 bases, with 20 bases between them. This CDR3 region has 13 residues.

This clone was observed a handful of times. The chain is built from TRBV5-8 and TRBJ2-1, with 7 bases aligning to TRBD1. The CDR3 spans 16 residues. The V gene's germline CDR1 is SGHTS and CDR2 YDEGEE. J was trimmed by 0 bases and V by 4 bases; bases with no gene match: 7. CDR3: CASSHRDSRSYNEQFF. CDR3 coding DNA: TGTGCCAGCAGCCACCGGGACAGCCGCTCCTACAATGAGCAGTTCTTC.

The J gene is TRBJ2-2, the V gene TRBV5-4; 11 nucleotides align to TRBD2. V lost 5 bases to trimming and J lost 6 bases; unmatched junction nucleotides: 0. The germline V gene has CDR1 SGHNT and CDR2 YYREEE (reference sequence). CDR3 length: 13 residues. DNA of the CDR3: TGTGCCAGCAGGGGACTAGCGGCCGGGGAGCTGTTTTTT. Amino acids: CASRGLAAGELFF.

This rearrangement joins TRBV12-5 to TRBJ1-2; D is uncertain. The CDR3 totals 15 residues. V lost 0 bases, J lost 0 bases, and 8 bases lay in between. Germline assignment: CDR1 LGHNT and CDR2 FRNRAP. The DNA for the CDR3 is TGTGCTAGTGGTTTGGTCCCACAGACTAACTATGGCTACACCTTC. Protein product: CASGLVPQTNYGYTF.

V and J are TRBV27 and TRBJ2-1; D is perhaps TRBD1 (6 bases). Germline V lookup: CDR1 MNHEY, CDR2 SMNVEV (reference sequence). V lost 5 bases, J lost 8 bases, and 19 bases lay in between. The CDR3 runs to 15 residues. The CDR3 sequence is CASSPRTGKRYEQFF. CDR3 DNA: TGTGCCAGCAGTCCCCGCACAGGGAAACGGTATGAGCAGTTCTTC.